One sample yielded the 24 T cell receptor beta chains listed below, sequenced in a study of radiation and T cells in renal cell carcinoma (TCRdb year 2020). To prepare the library, the immunoSEQ multiplex PCR assay was applied. TCRdb carries this immuneACCESS record with in-frame sequences only. Its versions omit some clonotypes, under half of them owing to an unresolved V gene in the studies checked, with the rest unexplained. This sample lists around 60,000 clones; around 78% were detected once. The ten most abundant clones make up under 7% of the sample. What the time point label conveys for this sample: blood 2 weeks post-SBRT. This specimen's treatment or condition label, per the study, means: 15 Gy SBRT to primary tumor, nephrectomy 4 weeks later. The input for sequencing was blood, taken from a patient whose treatment included radiotherapy and nephrectomy. Receptors originate from a man in his fifties or sixties with renal cell carcinoma.

The chain's CDR3 is CASSATHRTRLGNEQFF. The CDR3 DNA follows: TGTGCCAGCAGCGCGACCCACAGGACCCGCTTGGGCAATGAGCAGTTCTTC. The chain recombines TRBV13 with TRBJ2-1; TRBD1 might be the D (5 bases). Trimming pared 5 bases from V and 6 bases from J, leaving 23 bases between. Germline V gene lookup returns CDR1 PRHDT and CDR2 FYEKMQ (reference sequence). CDR3 size: 17 residues.

The chain employs TRBV28 and TRBJ1-5; D gene uncertain. CDR3 length equals 13 residues. Germline V gene lookup returns CDR1 MDHEN and CDR2 SYDVKM. Trimming took off 7 bases at V and 5 bases at J, with 12 bases between the two ends. For the CDR3, the DNA is TGTGCCAGCACTTGGGAATTCCATCAGCCCCAGCATTTT. Translated: CASTWEFHQPQHF.

V usage is TRBV11-2 and J usage is TRBJ1-4; a possible D gene is TRBD1 (5 bases). The CDR3 is 16 amino acids. Trimming removed 4 bases from V and 1 base from J, with 13 bases in between. The germline V gene has CDR1 SGHAT and CDR2 FQNNGV. In DNA, the CDR3 is TGTGCCAGCAGCTCCAAAGACACAGGAACTAATGAAAAACTGTTTTTT. The encoded protein is CASSSKDTGTNEKLFF.

The chain recombines TRBV7-7 with TRBJ1-1; D is uncertain. Per the germline V gene, CDR1 is SSHAT and CDR2 is FNYEAQ (reference sequence). Trimming took 3 bases from V and 1 from J, leaving 6 bases between them. The CDR3 is made up of 13 amino acids. Written as DNA, the CDR3 is TGTGCCAGCAGCTTTAACAAGAACACTGAAGCTTTCTTT. Amino acids: CASSFNKNTEAFF.

The chain uses TRBV5-5 and TRBJ2-6, with D possibly matching TRBD1 (6 bases). Trimming removed 1 base from V and 2 bases from J, with 10 bases in between. The CDR3 loop spans 16 amino acids. CDR1 is SGHKS and CDR2 is YYEKEE in the germline V gene (reference sequence). CDR3 coding DNA: TGTGCCAGCAGCTTGACAGGGACGACTGGGGCCAACGTCCTGACTTTC. Encoded protein: CASSLTGTTGANVLTF.

The chain is built from TRBV10-1 and TRBJ1-1, with D tentatively TRBD1 (6 bases). CDR3 length: 13 amino acids. Trimming removed 4 bases from V and 6 bases from J, with 12 bases in between. Germline V gives CDR1 WNHNN, CDR2 SYGVQD (reference sequence). CDR3 coding DNA: TGCGCCAGCAGTGCTACAGGGTACGCTGAAGCTTTCTTT. Translating gives CASSATGYAEAFF.

V usage is TRBV11-2 and J usage is TRBJ2-3; the match to TRBD2 covers 8 bases. Trimming took 1 base from V and 3 from J; bases not matched to a gene: 9. Germline CDR1 and CDR2: SGHAT and FQNNGV. The CDR3 is 17 amino acids. CDR3 amino acids: CASSLVPAGGATDTQYF. The CDR3 DNA reads TGTGCCAGCAGCTTAGTACCGGCGGGGGGAGCTACAGATACGCAGTATTTT. Using reference TRBV11-2 and TRBJ2-3 for the parts outside the CDR3, the full variable domain is EAGVAQSPRYKIIEKRQSVAFWCNPISGHATLYWYQQILGQGPKLLIQFQNNGVVDDSQLPKDRFSAERLKGVDSTLKIQPAKLEDSAVYLCASSLVPAGGATDTQYFGPGTRLTVL.

The chain employs TRBV5-6 and TRBJ2-5, with TRBD1 identical over 7 bases. Germline V gives CDR1 SGHDT, CDR2 YYEEEE. Unmatched junction bases numbered 4, after V lost 3 bases and J lost 5 bases. The CDR3 sequence is 13 residues long. The CDR3 region has the DNA TGTGCCAGCAGCTCAGGGGGAATGGAGACCCAGTACTTC. As protein: CASSSGGMETQYF.

The rearrangement joins TRBV6-1 to TRBJ1-5; D is undetermined. Germline CDR1 reads MNHNS; CDR2 reads SASEGT. V lost 1 base to trimming and J lost 2 bases, with 9 bases between them. This CDR3 is built from 15 residues. The CDR3 here is CASSEGWIGNQPQHF. CDR3 DNA: TGTGCCAGCAGTGAAGGGTGGATTGGCAATCAGCCCCAGCATTTT.

This chain connects TRBV5-1 to TRBJ2-3; 9 bases match TRBD2. Germline V gives CDR1 SGHRS, CDR2 YFSETQ. The junction had 7 bases not matched to a gene; V was cut back by 5 bases and J by 6 bases. This CDR3 contains 14 residues. CDR3 coding DNA: TGCGCCAGCAGGAAGCGGGGGGATAGGGATACGCAGTATTTT. As protein: CASRKRGDRDTQYF.

The chain recombines TRBV18 with TRBJ2-2, with D uncertain. The CDR3 has 16 amino acids. Germline V gene lookup returns CDR1 KGHSH and CDR2 LQKENI. Trimming left V 3 bases short and J 0 bases short, with 11 bases between. The CDR3 DNA sequence: TGTGCCAGCTCACCCGGGTACGGAGCGAACACCGGGGAGCTGTTTTTT. Translated: CASSPGYGANTGELFF.

The rearrangement uses TRBV5-1 and TRBJ2-7; a possible D gene is TRBD1 (6 bases). The CDR3 contains 16 residues. Germline lookup yields CDR1 SGHRS and CDR2 YFSETQ. Trimming removed 0 bases at V and 5 bases at J, with 18 bases between. In DNA form, the CDR3 reads TGCGCCAGCAGCTTGGGGGCCGGGACAACGGCCCACGAGCAGTACTTC. It codes for CASSLGAGTTAHEQYF.

The rearrangement uses TRBV4-2 and TRBJ2-1; no definite D call. This CDR3 region has 16 residues. The V and J ends lost 4 bases and 5 bases respectively, with 18 bases between them. Germline CDR1 reads LGHNA; CDR2 reads YNFKEQ. The chain's CDR3 is CASSPNTLPANNEQFF. The CDR3 region has the DNA TGTGCCAGCAGCCCCAACACCCTCCCAGCGAACAATGAGCAGTTCTTC.

The rearrangement joins TRBV27 to TRBJ2-3, with D unresolved. The V and J ends lost 6 bases and 1 base respectively, with 11 bases between them. The CDR3 has 14 amino acids. Germline loops: CDR1 MNHEY, CDR2 SMNVEV (reference sequence). The CDR3: CASSFFYRTDTQYF. The CDR3 coding sequence is TGTGCCAGCAGCTTCTTTTACCGCACAGATACGCAGTATTTT.

This clone was picked up many times. This chain's CDR3 is CASSPPPDRDTEAFF. Here the CDR3 DNA reads TGTGCCAGCAGCCCACCCCCGGACAGGGACACTGAAGCTTTCTTT. The chain is built from TRBV27 and TRBJ1-1, with TRBD1 identical over 8 bases. There are 15 residues in the CDR3. Germline CDR1 MNHEY, CDR2 SMNVEV (reference sequence). Unmatched junction bases numbered 9, after V lost 6 bases and J lost 3 bases.

The genes are TRBV9 and TRBJ2-3; tentatively, D is TRBD1 or TRBD2 (6 bases each). The CDR3 is 15 amino acids. Germline V CDR1 and CDR2: SGDLS, YYNGEE. Deletions cut 4 bases from V and 1 base from J, with 13 bases between. The CDR3 DNA sequence: TGTGCCAGCAGCTCGGAGGAGGGGGGCACAGATACGCAGTATTTT. Translated: CASSSEEGGTDTQYF.

The rearrangement joins TRBV4-3 to TRBJ1-4; D is unclear. There are 17 residues in the CDR3. The V gene's germline CDR1 is LGHNA and CDR2 YSLEER. Trimming took 4 bases from V and 8 from J, leaving 23 bases between them. CDR3 protein: CASSPKSLQVGREKLFF. Here the CDR3 DNA reads TGCGCCAGCAGCCCCAAATCCCTTCAAGTCGGTCGGGAAAAACTGTTTTTT.

The chain is built from TRBV30 and TRBJ2-5, with 7 nucleotides matching TRBD1. This CDR3 has 14 residues. The germline V gene has CDR1 GTSNPN and CDR2 SVGIG (reference sequence). The junction had 9 bases not matched to a gene; V was cut back by 4 bases and J by 4 bases. Written as DNA, the CDR3 is TGTGCCTGGAAGCGGCAGGGGGATCGAGAGACCCAGTACTTC. Its translation: CAWKRQGDRETQYF.

The V and J genes are TRBV11-3 and TRBJ2-1; D is perhaps TRBD2 (5 bases). V lost 5 bases, J lost 15 bases, and 14 bases lay in between. There are 11 residues in the CDR3. The V gene's germline CDR1 is SGHNT and CDR2 YENEEA. CDR3 sequence (DNA): TGTGCCAGCAGCCCGGGGATAGGTAGGTTCTTC. It encodes CASSPGIGRFF.

This clone occurred a few times. The rearrangement links TRBV2 to TRBJ1-1, with TRBD1 matching 7 bases. The V gene end was trimmed by 2 bases and the J gene end by 4 bases; junction bases not matched to a gene: 1. Looked up from germline, CDR1 is SNHLY and CDR2 is FYNNEI. The CDR3 is 13 amino acids. The CDR3 loop reads CASSERGRTEAFF. The CDR3 coding sequence is TGTGCCAGCAGTGAAAGGGGGCGCACTGAAGCTTTCTTT.

Only one count was recorded for this clone. The chain links TRBV9 to TRBJ1-1; 9 bases agree with TRBD1. V trimming: 0 bases; J trimming: 1 base; junction bases outside the gene matches: 4. CDR1 is SGDLS and CDR2 is YYNGEE in the germline V gene. The CDR3 extends over 16 amino acids. The CDR3 sequence is CASSVASQGANTEAFF. The CDR3 region has the DNA TGTGCCAGCAGCGTAGCTTCACAGGGGGCGAACACTGAAGCTTTCTTT. Using reference TRBV9 and TRBJ1-1 for the parts outside the CDR3, the full variable domain is DSGVTQTPKHLITATGQRVTLRCSPRSGDLSVYWYQQSLDQGLQFLIQYYNGEERAKGNILERFSAQQFPDLHSELNLSSLELGDSALYFCASSVASQGANTEAFFGQGTRLTVV.

The chain couples TRBV5-6 to TRBJ2-2; D gene uncertain. Per germline, CDR1 SGHDT and CDR2 YYEEEE. CDR3 length: 13 residues. Trimming removed 1 base from V and 5 bases from J, with 6 bases in between. CDR3 in DNA: TGTGCCAGCAGCTTGAGTATGACCGGGGAGCTGTTTTTT. Translation: CASSLSMTGELFF.

V gene TRBV9 combines with J gene TRBJ1-4; D is unresolved. CDR1 is SGDLS, CDR2 YYNGEE, per germline. V was shortened by 0 bases and J by 6 bases, with 12 bases between the two germline ends. The CDR3 is 15 residues long. CDR3 region: CASSVGGRRDEKLFF. CDR3 nucleotide sequence: TGTGCCAGCAGCGTAGGGGGTAGGCGGGATGAAAAACTGTTTTTT.

The chain couples TRBV6-1 to TRBJ2-7; D gene uncertain. This CDR3 has 13 amino acids. The V gene lost 5 bases and the J gene lost 2 bases, with 10 bases spanning the gap. CDR1 and CDR2 from the germline V gene are MNHNS and SASEGT. The CDR3 sequence: CASSLRVTYEQYF. CDR3 sequence (DNA): TGTGCCAGCAGTCTAAGGGTCACCTACGAGCAGTACTTC.